The present T cell receptor (beta chain) was sequenced within a study of OX40 agonist ivuxolimab in advanced cancers. Study-level findings and limits: At doses 0.1 to 3.0 mg/kg, CD4+ and CD8+ clones expanded.

This clone was recorded only once. Antigen specificity is unknown. The germline V and J ends were trimmed by 3 bases and 7 bases, with 12 bases remaining between them. CDR1 KGHSH and CDR2 LQKENI come from the germline V gene. CDR3 length: 13 amino acids. Only in-frame clones appear in the TCRdb table, and some are missing; sequencing was by immunoSEQ multiplex PCR. The repertoire consists of just over 60,000 clones, with around 90% occurring once and the leading ten covering less than 0.7%. This material consisted of CD4+ or CD8+ T cells sorted from blood, taken in a trial of the OX40 agonist ivuxolimab. The TCR was taken from an adult with an advanced solid tumor such as melanoma, head and neck, liver or kidney cancer. The chain combines TRBV18 with TRBJ2-5; D gene uncertain. CDR3 region: CASSPRPMGTQYF. The CDR3, as DNA: TGTGCCAGCTCACCGAGGCCTATGGGGACCCAGTACTTC.